Below are 17 T cell receptor beta chains sequenced from a single sample in a study of T cell changes during pregnancy in multiple sclerosis. Profiling relied on immunoSEQ multiplex PCR, and the TCRdb table lists in-frame clones only, not all of them. The data hold some 120,000 clones, with approximately 93% observed a single time. This material consisted of peripheral blood, taken before pregnancy. These receptor sequences come from a female donor with multiple sclerosis, enrolled in a pregnancy study.

This chain joins TRBV9 and TRBJ1-4, with 11 bases that match TRBD1. The CDR3 covers 15 residues. Trimming removed 0 bases from V and 7 bases from J; junction bases left unmatched: 2. Per germline, CDR1 SGDLS and CDR2 YYNGEE. CDR3 DNA sequence: TGTGCCAGCAGCGTAGGAGGGACAGGGGGTGAAAAACTGTTTTTT. Its protein product is CASSVGGTGGEKLFF. Looking up the rest from reference TRBV9 and TRBJ1-4 gives the full variable domain: DSGVTQTPKHLITATGQRVTLRCSPRSGDLSVYWYQQSLDQGLQFLIQYYNGEERAKGNILERFSAQQFPDLHSELNLSSLELGDSALYFCASSVGGTGGEKLFFGSGTQLSVL.

This clone was recorded only once. V gene TRBV5-1 combines with J gene TRBJ1-1, with D perhaps TRBD1 (6 bases). Germline CDR1 SGHRS, CDR2 YFSETQ. V shed 4 bases and J shed 1 base, with 14 bases lying between them. The CDR3 extends over 15 amino acids. The CDR3 reads CASSALTGPNTEAFF. The CDR3 nucleotides read TGCGCCAGCAGCGCGTTGACAGGACCGAACACTGAAGCTTTCTTT.

The gene calls are TRBV5-1 and TRBJ1-2, with 8 bases fitting TRBD1. The CDR3 runs 15 residues. Trimming took 5 bases from V and 7 from J; bases not matched to a gene: 13. Germline V lookup: CDR1 SGHRS, CDR2 YFSETQ. The CDR3 coding sequence is TGCGCCAGCAGTTCGCCGGACAGGGTAGCCGGTGGCTACACCTTC. It translates to CASSSPDRVAGGYTF.

The chain recombines TRBV30 with TRBJ2-1; D is possibly TRBD1 (6 bases). CDR1 and CDR2 (germline): GTSNPN, SVGIG (reference sequence). This CDR3 is 15 amino acids long. V was trimmed by 1 base and J by 9 bases, leaving 19 bases between them. CDR3 sequence reads: CAWSGDNALGSEQFF. The CDR3 DNA reads as TGTGCCTGGAGTGGGGACAATGCCCTTGGTAGTGAGCAGTTCTTC. Complete variable domain (other parts from reference TRBV30 and TRBJ2-1): SQTIHQWPATLVQPVGSPLSLECTVEGTSNPNLYWYRQAAGRGLQLLFYSVGIGQISSEVPQNLSASRPQDRQFILSSKKLLLSDSGFYLCAWSGDNALGSEQFFGPGTRLTVL.

This chain joins TRBV7-2 and TRBJ2-2; 9 bases are a match to TRBD2. Germline CDR1 is SGHTA and CDR2 is FQGNSA. After removal of 2 bases from V and 4 bases from J, the junction contained 8 bases not matched to a gene. There are 17 residues in the CDR3. CDR3 in amino acids: CASSLFAGGVGTGELFF. In DNA form, the CDR3 reads TGTGCCAGCAGCTTATTCGCGGGGGGGGTGGGCACCGGGGAGCTGTTTTTT.

This chain links TRBV29-1 with TRBJ2-1; 13 bases agree with TRBD2. This CDR3 comprises 14 residues. The J segment lost 4 bases and the V segment lost 7 bases, leaving 4 bases of the junction unmatched. Germline CDR1 and CDR2: SQVTM and ANQGSEA. The CDR3 DNA is TGCAGCGCCGGACTAGCGGGGGTGTACAATGAGCAGTTCTTC. It yields the protein CSAGLAGVYNEQFF.

The chain uses TRBV14 and TRBJ2-1, with D unresolved. The CDR3 spans 16 residues. The germline V and J ends were trimmed by 4 bases and 0 bases, with 13 bases remaining between them. Germline V lookup: CDR1 SGHDN, CDR2 FVKESK. CDR3: CASSLLARSSYNEQFF. The CDR3 region has the DNA TGTGCCAGCAGCCTCTTGGCAAGGAGCTCCTACAATGAGCAGTTCTTC.

This sequence joins TRBV5-1 and TRBJ2-3; the D gene is possibly TRBD2 (6 bases). The CDR3 contains 15 residues. The V gene's germline CDR1 is SGHRS and CDR2 YFSETQ. The ends were cut back, 6 bases at V and 2 bases at J, with 16 bases in the middle. CDR3 nucleotides: TGCGCCAGCAACCCGGGACTTACCTTCACAGATACGCAGTATTTT. It encodes CASNPGLTFTDTQYF.

J is TRBJ2-7 and V is TRBV7-8; 10 bases agree with TRBD2. This CDR3 has 14 residues. V was pared by 5 bases and J by 4 bases, with 5 bases of the junction left unmatched. Germline values: CDR1 SGHVS, CDR2 FQNEAQ. CDR3 sequence: CASSVGLAVYEQYF. CDR3 DNA: TGTGCCAGCAGCGTCGGACTAGCGGTGTACGAGCAGTACTTC.

The chain recombines TRBV7-8 with TRBJ2-7, with a weak D call TRBD2 (7 bases). V was trimmed by 9 bases and J by 7 bases, leaving 22 bases between them. The CDR3 has 14 amino acids. Germline CDR1 reads SGHVS; CDR2 reads FQNEAQ. The CDR3 DNA follows: TGTGCCAGTACAAAGGGAGGGGGGGCCTTGGAGCAGTACTTC. It translates to CASTKGGGALEQYF.

The V gene is TRBV6-5, the J gene TRBJ1-5; D not certain. The germline V gene encodes CDR1 MNHEY and CDR2 SVGAGI. This CDR3 has 14 residues. With 5 bases removed from V and 0 bases from J, the gap between germline ends came to 8 bases. CDR3 coding DNA: TGTGCCAGCAGTGCCCAGTATAGCAATCAGCCCCAGCATTTT. As protein: CASSAQYSNQPQHF.

This clone is a singleton in its sample. The sample has other DNA sequences that encode this CDR3 too. The chain recombines TRBV7-3 with TRBJ2-1; 9 bases line up with TRBD2. The germline V gene encodes CDR1 SGHTA and CDR2 FQGTGA. This CDR3 has 15 amino acids. V trimming: 1 base; J trimming: 2 bases; junction bases outside the gene matches: 0. The CDR3 DNA follows: TGTGCCAGCAGCTTAAGCGGGGGGGCCTACAATGAGCAGTTCTTC. Translating it yields CASSLSGGAYNEQFF.

The chain is built from TRBV11-2 and TRBJ2-1; 7 positions match TRBD1. The CDR3 spans 14 residues. The ends lost 1 base at V and 6 bases at J; junction bases unmatched: 3. The germline V gene has CDR1 SGHAT and CDR2 FQNNGV. This CDR3 is CASSLGQGGNEQFF. The CDR3 coding sequence is TGTGCCAGCAGCTTAGGACAGGGTGGCAATGAGCAGTTCTTC.

The table lists this clone with a count of one. This chain joins TRBV6-6 and TRBJ2-5; no clear D. Germline V CDR1 and CDR2: MNHNY, SVGAGI (reference sequence). CDR3 length: 16 residues. Trimming shortened V by 0 bases and J by 4 bases, and 15 bases separated the two germline ends. CDR3 residues: CASSYSAGDFRETQYF. The CDR3 DNA reads as TGTGCCAGCAGTTACTCGGCAGGTGATTTCCGAGAGACCCAGTACTTC.

The chain couples TRBV5-4 to TRBJ2-5; D is possibly TRBD1 (5 bases). V was clipped by 5 bases and J by 5 bases, with 13 bases between them. Germline-derived CDR1 and CDR2 are SGHNT and YYREEE (reference sequence). There are 13 residues in the CDR3. The CDR3 DNA sequence: TGTGCCAGCAGTCTCCCAGGGAAGGAGACCCAGTACTTC. It yields the protein CASSLPGKETQYF.

The V call is TRBV11-2, the J call TRBJ2-2; D is perhaps TRBD2 (7 bases). CDR1 and CDR2 from the germline V gene are SGHAT and FQNNGV. The CDR3 spans 16 residues. Trimming took 0 bases from V and 5 from J, leaving 13 bases between them. In DNA, the CDR3 is TGTGCCAGCAGCTTAGATAGGGGGGGAAGAACCGGGGAGCTGTTTTTT. Amino acid sequence: CASSLDRGGRTGELFF. Looking up the rest from reference TRBV11-2 and TRBJ2-2 gives the full variable domain: EAGVAQSPRYKIIEKRQSVAFWCNPISGHATLYWYQQILGQGPKLLIQFQNNGVVDDSQLPKDRFSAERLKGVDSTLKIQPAKLEDSAVYLCASSLDRGGRTGELFFGEGSRLTVL.

V usage is TRBV15 and J usage is TRBJ1-4; unclear D gene. Germline V gives CDR1 LNHNV, CDR2 YYDKDF (reference sequence). The CDR3 is 14 residues long. Trimming shortened V by 0 bases and J by 8 bases, and 10 bases separated the two germline ends. As DNA, the CDR3 is TGTGCCACCAGCAGAGATTCGGTGCGGGAAAAACTGTTTTTT. Encoded protein: CATSRDSVREKLFF.